One sample yielded the 25 T cell receptor beta chains listed below, sequenced in a study of PD-1 blockade in mismatch repair-deficient tumors. These receptors are not linked to any known antigen. Time point given: approximately 11-day in vitro stimulation with candidate neoantigen peptide 4. Produced via immunoSEQ multiplex PCR; TCRdb's table is partial and in-frame only. The data show more than 11,000 clones, roughly 84% seen once. The sample in question was cells cultured in vitro, obtained from a patient treated with pembrolizumab. The source of these receptors is an adult with mismatch repair-deficient cancer.

The chain recombines TRBV7-9 with TRBJ2-1; D ambiguous. The germline V and J ends were trimmed by 4 bases and 4 bases, with 5 bases remaining between them. The CDR3 consists of 12 residues. Germline CDR1 reads SEHNR; CDR2 reads FQNEAQ (reference sequence). CDR3 region: CASSSTYNEQFF. The CDR3 DNA follows: TGTGCCAGCAGCTCCACTTACAATGAGCAGTTCTTC. Drawing the rest from reference TRBV7-9 and TRBJ2-1, the complete variable domain is DTGVSQNPRHKITKRGQNVTFRCDPISEHNRLYWYRQTLGQGPEFLTYFQNEAQLEKSRLLSDRFSAERPKGSFSTLEIQRTEQGDSAMYLCASSSTYNEQFFGPGTRLTVL.

The chain joins TRBV11-1 to TRBJ2-5, with D possibly being TRBD2 (6 bases). The V and J ends lost 7 bases and 4 bases respectively, with 19 bases between them. The CDR3 spans 15 residues. Germline CDR1 is SGHAT and CDR2 is FQDESV (reference sequence). CDR3 region: CASNPTRERGETQYF. The CDR3 DNA is TGTGCCAGCAACCCAACCCGGGAGAGGGGAGAGACCCAGTACTTC.

Only a few counts were recorded for this clone. J is TRBJ2-7 and V is TRBV6-5; perhaps TRBD1 as D (6 bases). Germline CDR1 is MNHEY and CDR2 is SVGAGI. The CDR3 spans 14 residues. V lost 6 bases to trimming and J lost 6 bases, with 18 bases between them. The CDR3 nucleotides are TGTGCCAGCAGACGACCAGGGGCCGCGGGCGAGCAGTACTTC. This sequence encodes CASRRPGAAGEQYF.

The V and J genes are TRBV6-5 and TRBJ2-3; D not certain. Per germline, CDR1 MNHEY and CDR2 SVGAGI. Trimming removed 2 bases from V and 6 bases from J, with 9 bases in between. The CDR3 spans 13 residues. The DNA of the CDR3 is TGTGCCAGCAGTTACAGGGATGGGGATACGCAGTATTTT. Residues: CASSYRDGDTQYF.

This clone was found a few times. CDR3 amino acids: CASSFSQRPGNEKLFF. CDR3 bases: TGCGCCAGCAGCTTCAGTCAACGCCCGGGTAATGAAAAACTGTTTTTT. The chain uses TRBV5-1 and TRBJ1-4; D is undetermined. The length of the CDR3 is 16 residues. The V gene's germline CDR1 is SGHRS and CDR2 YFSETQ. V dropped 2 bases and J dropped 4 bases, with 15 bases sitting between them.

The chain is built from TRBV2 and TRBJ2-7, with TRBD2 matching 9 bases. In germline, CDR1 is SNHLY, CDR2 FYNNEI. Trimming at V came to 1 base and at J to 4 bases, leaving 8 bases not matched to a gene. There are 16 residues in the CDR3. This CDR3 reads CASSEGAAGGIYEQYF. CDR3 bases: TGTGCCAGCAGTGAAGGAGCGGCGGGAGGGATTTACGAGCAGTACTTC. The full variable domain, its missing parts supplied by reference TRBV2 and TRBJ2-7, is EPEVTQTPSHQVTQMGQEVILRCVPISNHLYFYWYRQILGQKVEFLVSFYNNEISEKSEIFDDQFSVERPDGSNFTLKIRSTKLEDSAMYFCASSEGAAGGIYEQYFGPGTRLTVT.

The chain uses TRBV30 and TRBJ2-3; 9 nucleotides match TRBD1. The J segment lost 2 bases and the V segment lost 5 bases, leaving 14 bases of the junction unmatched. The germline CDR1 and CDR2 sequences are GTSNPN and SVGIG (reference sequence). The CDR3 sequence is 17 residues long. The CDR3 nucleotides are TGTGCCTGGGGACAGGGGCCCTCCTTTTGGGACACAGATACGCAGTATTTT. Amino acids: CAWGQGPSFWDTDTQYF.

The chain recombines TRBV7-2 with TRBJ2-7; D call uncertain. The length of the CDR3 is 14 residues. V was pared by 3 bases and J by 3 bases, with 12 bases between. Germline V CDR1 and CDR2: SGHTA, FQGNSA. In DNA, the CDR3 is TGTGCCAGCAGCTTTGGTAGAGGAGACTACGAGCAGTACTTC. This translates into CASSFGRGDYEQYF.

The CDR3 nucleotides are TGTGCCAGCAGCTATGGGACAGGCACTGAAGCTTTCTTT. Its protein product is CASSYGTGTEAFF. J is TRBJ1-1 and V is TRBV13; TRBD1 matches at 8 bases. The CDR3 sequence is 13 residues long. V lost 4 bases and J lost 4; bases outside the gene matches: 2. The germline V gene encodes CDR1 PRHDT and CDR2 FYEKMQ (reference sequence).

The chain employs TRBV5-1 and TRBJ2-1; TRBD2 matches 9 bases. This CDR3 is 16 amino acids long. Germline CDR1 is SGHRS and CDR2 is YFSETQ. The V gene end was trimmed by 4 bases and the J gene end by 1 base; junction bases not matched to a gene: 6. CDR3 amino acids: CASSKIAGASYNEQFF. The CDR3 coding sequence is TGCGCCAGCAGCAAGATAGCGGGGGCATCCTACAATGAGCAGTTCTTC.

V and J are TRBV19 and TRBJ1-4, with a possible D match to TRBD1 (6 bases). Germline-derived CDR1 and CDR2 are LNHDA and SQIVND (reference sequence). Trimming cost V 5 bases and J 2 bases, with 12 bases left between them. The CDR3 has 15 residues. The CDR3 here is CASSPTGYTNEKLFF. Written as DNA, the CDR3 is TGTGCCAGTAGTCCCACAGGGTACACTAATGAAAAACTGTTTTTT. The full variable domain, with the rest looked up from reference TRBV19 and TRBJ1-4, is DGGITQSPKYLFRKEGQNVTLSCEQNLNHDAMYWYRQDPGQGLRLIYYSQIVNDFQKGDIAEGYSVSREKKESFPLTVTSAQKNPTAFYLCASSPTGYTNEKLFFGSGTQLSVL.

V and J are TRBV5-3 and TRBJ2-7; 7 nucleotides match TRBD2. TRBV5-3 is an open reading frame whose function is uncertain. V was clipped by 4 bases and J by 0 bases; unmatched bases: 13. CDR3 length equals 17 residues. The CDR3 DNA reads as TGTGCCAGAAGCGCTGGCGGGGGAGGGCTAGCCTCCTACGAGCAGTACTTC. This translates into CARSAGGGGLASYEQYF.

This chain links TRBV11-2 with TRBJ2-7, with D unresolved. The CDR3 length is 14 residues. Germline CDR1 and CDR2: SGHAT and FQNNGV. V lost 3 bases to trimming and J lost 5 bases, with 14 bases between them. The CDR3 spells CASSFTPSQDEQYF. The CDR3 DNA follows: TGTGCCAGCAGCTTCACCCCCTCCCAGGACGAGCAGTACTTC.

The gene calls are TRBV7-3 and TRBJ2-5, with D uncertain. This CDR3 is built from 13 residues. The V and J ends lost 6 bases and 1 base respectively, with 9 bases between them. CDR1 and CDR2 from the germline V gene are SGHTA and FQGTGA. The CDR3: CASRSHSQETQYF. As DNA, the CDR3 is TGTGCCAGCAGAAGCCACAGCCAAGAGACCCAGTACTTC.

The chain employs TRBV28 and TRBJ2-1; 11 bases map to TRBD1. The CDR3 contains 15 residues. Germline V gene data show CDR1 as MDHEN and CDR2 as SYDVKM. With 6 bases clipped from V and 7 bases from J, the junction kept 8 bases outside the gene matches. CDR3 region: CASRHGQGARNEQFF. The CDR3 coding sequence is TGTGCCAGCAGACATGGACAGGGGGCGCGGAATGAGCAGTTCTTC.

This clone was detected once. The genes are TRBV11-2 and TRBJ2-3; D unresolved. Trimming stripped 4 bases from V and 2 bases from J, with 4 bases between. The V gene's germline CDR1 is SGHAT and CDR2 FQNNGV. This CDR3 is built from 12 residues. The CDR3 DNA is TGTGCCAGCAGCTATCACACAGATACGCAGTATTTT. This translates into CASSYHTDTQYF.

This rearrangement joins TRBV7-2 to TRBJ1-1; TRBD1 aligns across 7 bases. Germline CDR1 reads SGHTA; CDR2 reads FQGNSA. The CDR3 is 13 residues long. With V trimmed by 1 base and J by 5 bases, 1 base remained unmatched. CDR3 nucleotide sequence: TGTGCCAGCAGCTTAGAACAGGGGACTGAAGCTTTCTTT. Protein sequence: CASSLEQGTEAFF.

V is TRBV20-1 and J is TRBJ2-7; D gene ambiguous. V lost 4 bases and J 1 base, leaving 5 bases between the germline ends. This CDR3 is built from 11 residues. Germline V gene sequence: CDR1 DFQATT, CDR2 SNEGSKA (reference sequence). CDR3 DNA sequence: TGCAGTGCTACCCGGTCCTACGAGCAGTACTTC. This translates into CSATRSYEQYF.

V gene TRBV4-2 combines with J gene TRBJ1-1; 9 bases agree with TRBD1. CDR3 length equals 13 residues. The germline gives CDR1 LGHNA, CDR2 YNFKEQ. The V segment lost 5 bases and the J segment 7 bases; nucleotides outside the gene matches: 5. The CDR3, as DNA: TGTGCCAGCAGCTGGGGACAGGGCCTTGAAGCTTTCTTT. Translating gives CASSWGQGLEAFF.

The rearrangement joins TRBV7-9 to TRBJ1-2; 7 positions agree with TRBD1. Germline V gives CDR1 SEHNR, CDR2 FQNEAQ (reference sequence). Losses at the gene ends were 5 bases for V and 0 bases for J; bases not matched to a gene: 9. This CDR3 has 16 amino acids. The DNA for the CDR3 is TGTGCCAGCAGCGGGGGGGACAGACCAGCTAACTATGGCTACACCTTC. It is translated as CASSGGDRPANYGYTF.

The V and J genes are TRBV5-1 and TRBJ2-2; D is possibly TRBD1 (6 bases). The germline CDR1 and CDR2 sequences are SGHRS and YFSETQ. V gave up 0 bases and J gave up 1 base, with 10 bases separating them. There are 16 residues in the CDR3. Here the CDR3 reads CASSLVATGNTGELFF. For the CDR3, the DNA is TGCGCCAGCAGCTTGGTAGCGACAGGGAACACCGGGGAGCTGTTTTTT. Together with reference TRBV5-1 and TRBJ2-2, the CDR3 gives the full variable domain: KAGVTQTPRYLIKTRGQQVTLSCSPISGHRSVSWYQQTPGQGLQFLFEYFSETQRNKGNFPGRFSGRQFSNSRSEMNVSTLELGDSALYLCASSLVATGNTGELFFGEGSRLTVL.

This chain links TRBV27 with TRBJ2-5, with 7 bases identical to TRBD2. Germline V gene lookup returns CDR1 MNHEY and CDR2 SMNVEV (reference sequence). The CDR3 extends over 15 amino acids. The V gene end was trimmed by 4 bases and the J gene end by 1 base; junction bases not matched to a gene: 6. The chain's CDR3 is CASSWGGGTQETQYF. The CDR3 bases are TGTGCCAGCAGTTGGGGGGGAGGTACCCAAGAGACCCAGTACTTC.

V usage is TRBV6-1 and J usage is TRBJ1-1; D remains ambiguous. In germline, CDR1 is MNHNS, CDR2 SASEGT. With 7 bases removed from V and 3 bases from J, the gap between germline ends came to 12 bases. The CDR3 has 13 residues. The CDR3 DNA follows: TGTGCCAGCAAGCGGGGAGGGTACACTGAAGCTTTCTTT. Translated, it gives CASKRGGYTEAFF.

The chain has TRBV6-6 and TRBJ2-5; 12 nucleotides align to TRBD1. The CDR3 covers 15 residues. Germline CDR1 MNHNY, CDR2 SVGAGI (reference sequence). Trimming at V came to 6 bases and at J to 4 bases, leaving 6 bases not matched to a gene. Here the CDR3 reads CASSSGQGAGETQYF. DNA for the CDR3: TGTGCCAGCAGCTCGGGACAGGGGGCCGGAGAGACCCAGTACTTC.

The chain recombines TRBV11-2 with TRBJ2-1; a weak D match, TRBD2 (5 bases). The germline V and J ends were trimmed by 2 bases and 1 base, with 9 bases remaining between them. The CDR3 sequence is 15 residues long. Per the germline V gene, CDR1 is SGHAT and CDR2 is FQNNGV. The CDR3 coding sequence is TGTGCCAGCAGCTTACTAGCTTTTTCCTACAATGAGCAGTTCTTC. This gives the protein CASSLLAFSYNEQFF.